The 11 T cell receptor beta chains given below trace back to one sample, sequenced in a study of OX40 agonist ivuxolimab in advanced cancers. Sequenced by immunoSEQ multiplex PCR; TCRdb stores in-frame clones only, minus some. The table records 100,000 to 130,000 clones, around 93% of them present only once. The sample consisted of CD4+ or CD8+ T cells sorted from blood, taken in a trial of the OX40 agonist ivuxolimab. The receptors derive from an adult with an advanced solid tumor such as melanoma, head and neck, liver or kidney cancer.

The J gene is TRBJ1-2, the V gene TRBV16, with D tentatively TRBD1 (5 bases). Per germline, CDR1 KGHSY and CDR2 FQNENV. The CDR3 extends over 15 amino acids. Deletions cut 0 bases from V and 0 bases from J, with 8 bases between. CDR3 region: CASSQSRQTNYGYTF. In nucleotides, the CDR3 is TGTGCCAGCAGCCAATCACGACAGACTAACTATGGCTACACCTTC.

This clone came up once. The chain uses TRBV7-8 and TRBJ2-1, with 14 bases matching TRBD2. This CDR3 spans 18 amino acids. Germline V gives CDR1 SGHVS, CDR2 FQNEAQ. Germline trimming cut 7 bases from V and 4 bases from J; bases unmatched to any gene: 12. The CDR3 nucleotides are TGTGCCAGCACCCGGACTAGCGGGGGGCACGTTCGTTACAATGAGCAGTTCTTC. It yields the protein CASTRTSGGHVRYNEQFF.

This clone has a single count. The CDR3 loop is CASSPPSGSYNEQFF. The CDR3 DNA follows: TGTGCCAGCTCACCACCTAGCGGGAGCTACAATGAGCAGTTCTTC. V gene TRBV18 combines with J gene TRBJ2-1, with TRBD2 matching 9 bases. Per germline, CDR1 KGHSH and CDR2 LQKENI. J was trimmed by 3 bases and V by 0 bases; bases with no gene match: 0. The CDR3 consists of 15 residues.

The chain combines TRBV7-9 with TRBJ2-3; D is unresolved. Germline V CDR1 and CDR2: SEHNR, FQNEAQ (reference sequence). This CDR3 region has 15 residues. Trimming removed 1 base at V and 0 bases at J, with 8 bases between. The CDR3 here is CASSLGLVSTDTQYF. CDR3 DNA sequence: TGTGCCAGCAGCTTAGGTCTAGTTAGCACAGATACGCAGTATTTT. Full variable domain (outside the CDR3, taken from reference TRBV7-9 and TRBJ2-3): DTGVSQNPRHKITKRGQNVTFRCDPISEHNRLYWYRQTLGQGPEFLTYFQNEAQLEKSRLLSDRFSAERPKGSFSTLEIQRTEQGDSAMYLCASSLGLVSTDTQYFGPGTRLTVL.

In nucleotides, the CDR3 is TGTGCCAGCAGTGGCCCTTACGAGCAGTACTTC. Protein product: CASSGPYEQYF. V and J are TRBV6-5 and TRBJ2-7, with D hard to call. Germline V lookup: CDR1 MNHEY, CDR2 SVGAGI. The CDR3 covers 11 residues. V lost 5 bases and J 4 bases, leaving 6 bases between the germline ends.

The genes are TRBV18 and TRBJ1-4; no clear D. Germline values: CDR1 KGHSH, CDR2 LQKENI. There are 16 residues in the CDR3. V lost 0 bases to trimming and J lost 1 base, with 9 bases between them. This CDR3 is CASSPPKGITNEKLFF. The CDR3 nucleotides read TGTGCCAGCTCACCACCGAAGGGCATAACTAATGAAAAACTGTTTTTT.

The chain joins TRBV6-6 to TRBJ1-3, with D tentatively TRBD1 (5 bases). Germline assignment: CDR1 MNHNY and CDR2 SVGAGI (reference sequence). This CDR3 region has 15 residues. The ends were cut back, 2 bases at V and 0 bases at J, with 8 bases in the middle. CDR3 residues: CASSYGGTSGNTIYF. For the CDR3, the DNA is TGTGCCAGCAGTTACGGGGGGACCTCTGGAAACACCATATATTTT.

The gene calls are TRBV7-3 and TRBJ2-2; 8 nucleotides agree with TRBD1. CDR1 SGHTA and CDR2 FQGTGA come from the germline V gene. The CDR3 covers 13 residues. Trimming took 9 bases from V and 1 from J; bases not matched to a gene: 1. CDR3 DNA: TGTGCCAGTGGACAGGGGAACACCGGGGAGCTGTTTTTT. This codes for CASGQGNTGELFF.

The chain recombines TRBV7-3 with TRBJ2-3; tentative D call: TRBD2 (6 bases). The V gene's germline CDR1 is SGHTA and CDR2 FQGTGA. The CDR3 covers 14 residues. V lost 3 bases, J lost 0 bases, and 7 bases lay in between. The CDR3 nucleotides read TGTGCCAGCAGCTTTGCGGGGAGCACAGATACGCAGTATTTT. The encoded protein is CASSFAGSTDTQYF.

V and J are TRBV18 and TRBJ2-1, with 7 bases identical to TRBD1. The V gene's germline CDR1 is KGHSH and CDR2 LQKENI. The junction had 5 bases not matched to a gene; V was cut back by 2 bases and J by 7 bases. CDR3 length: 14 residues. CDR3 sequence (DNA): TGTGCCAGCTCACCAGGGACAGATCGAAATGAGCAGTTCTTC. The encoded protein is CASSPGTDRNEQFF.

CDR3: CASSPLTSGEAFF. DNA for the CDR3: TGTGCCAGCAGCCCCTTGACCTCAGGTGAAGCTTTCTTT. The chain has TRBV11-3 and TRBJ1-1; D remains unclear. V was shortened by 5 bases and J by 7 bases, with 14 bases between the two germline ends. Per the germline V gene, CDR1 is SGHNT and CDR2 is YENEEA. The CDR3 spans 13 residues.